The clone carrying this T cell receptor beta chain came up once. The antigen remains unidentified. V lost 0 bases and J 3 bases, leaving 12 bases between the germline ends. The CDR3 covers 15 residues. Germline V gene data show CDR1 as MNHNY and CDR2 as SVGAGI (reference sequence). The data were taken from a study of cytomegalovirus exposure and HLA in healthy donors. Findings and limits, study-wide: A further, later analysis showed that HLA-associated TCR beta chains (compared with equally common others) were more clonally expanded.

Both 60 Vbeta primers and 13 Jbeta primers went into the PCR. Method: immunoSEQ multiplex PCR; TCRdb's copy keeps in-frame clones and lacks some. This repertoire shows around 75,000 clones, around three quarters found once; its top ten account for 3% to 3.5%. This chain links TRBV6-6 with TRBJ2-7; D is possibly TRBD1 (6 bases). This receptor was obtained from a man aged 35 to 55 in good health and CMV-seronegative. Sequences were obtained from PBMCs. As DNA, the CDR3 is TGTGCCAGCAGTTACTCGCGGACAGCAGGCTACGAGCAGTACTTC. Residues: CASSYSRTAGYEQYF.